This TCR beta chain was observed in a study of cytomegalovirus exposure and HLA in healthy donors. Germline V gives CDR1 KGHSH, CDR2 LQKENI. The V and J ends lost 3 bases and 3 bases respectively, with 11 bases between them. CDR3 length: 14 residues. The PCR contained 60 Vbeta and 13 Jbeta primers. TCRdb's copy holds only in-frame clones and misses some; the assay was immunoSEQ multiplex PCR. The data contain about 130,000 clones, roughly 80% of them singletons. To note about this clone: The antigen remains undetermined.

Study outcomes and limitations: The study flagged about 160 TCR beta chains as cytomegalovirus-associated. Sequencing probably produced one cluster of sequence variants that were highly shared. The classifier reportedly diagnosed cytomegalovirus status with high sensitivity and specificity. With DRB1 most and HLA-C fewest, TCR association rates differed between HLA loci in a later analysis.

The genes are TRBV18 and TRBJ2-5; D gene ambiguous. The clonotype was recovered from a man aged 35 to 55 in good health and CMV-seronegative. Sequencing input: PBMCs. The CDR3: CASSPNGQEETQYF. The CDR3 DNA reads TGTGCCAGCTCACCCAATGGGCAAGAAGAGACCCAGTACTTC.